The 19 T cell receptor beta chains in this list originate from one sample, sequenced in a study of cytomegalovirus exposure and HLA in healthy donors. The PCR ran on 60 Vbeta and 13 Jbeta primers. Assay used: immunoSEQ multiplex PCR; TCRdb lists only in-frame clones, some missing. The repertoire holds tens of thousands of clones, with about 70% as singletons. The sample was PBMCs. These receptors all stem from a woman in her 50s in good health and CMV-seropositive.

The chain combines TRBV25-1 with TRBJ2-2; D is perhaps TRBD2 (5 bases). With 3 bases removed from V and 7 bases from J, the gap between germline ends came to 15 bases. The CDR3 runs to 15 residues. CDR1 and CDR2 from the germline V gene are MGHDK and SYGVNS. The CDR3, as DNA: TGTGCCAGCAGTGAGGAGGTTGGCCCCCTCGGGGAGCTGTTTTTT. Translation gives CASSEEVGPLGELFF.

This chain uses TRBV29-1 with TRBJ2-5; D call uncertain. With the DNA end fitting TRBJ2-7 better, the J assignment may be wrong. Per germline, CDR1 SQVTM and CDR2 ANQGSEA. This CDR3 contains 12 residues. CDR3 sequence: CSVAQTPYEQYF. The CDR3 DNA is TGCAGCGTTGCACAGACCCCCTACGAGCAGTACTTC.

V is TRBV28 and J is TRBJ1-3; D unclear. Per germline, CDR1 MDHEN and CDR2 SYDVKM. There are 11 residues in the CDR3. V lost 8 bases, J lost 8 bases, and 10 bases lay in between. CDR3 coding DNA: TGTGCCAGCTCGTTGAGGGACACCATATATTTT. Amino acids: CASSLRDTIYF.

The CDR3, as DNA: TGCAGCGTTGAGGCAGGGGGCGTTGAAGCTTTCTTT. Its protein product is CSVEAGGVEAFF. This rearrangement joins TRBV29-1 to TRBJ1-1; 8 nucleotides align to TRBD1. Germline V CDR1 and CDR2: SQVTM, ANQGSEA. Trimming cost V 3 bases and J 7 bases; bases outside gene matches: 4. The CDR3 length is 12 residues.

This clone was found a few times. The chain has TRBV2 and TRBJ1-5; unclear D gene. Germline values: CDR1 SNHLY, CDR2 FYNNEI. The CDR3 contains 13 residues. V gave up 6 bases and J gave up 2 bases, with 8 bases separating them. The CDR3 DNA sequence: TGTGCCAGCAGAGGAGAGCGCAATCAGCCCCAGCATTTT. Amino acids: CASRGERNQPQHF.

The V gene is TRBV7-8, the J gene TRBJ1-1; possible D gene TRBD1, 5 bases. V lost 1 base to trimming and J lost 4 bases, with 16 bases between them. The CDR3 has 16 residues. Germline CDR1 SGHVS, CDR2 FQNEAQ. The CDR3 DNA sequence: TGTGCCAGCAGCTTAGATGAGGGACGGAGGGGCACTGAAGCTTTCTTT. Its translation is CASSLDEGRRGTEAFF.

V usage is TRBV6-4 and J usage is TRBJ2-3; no clear D gene. Trimming shortened V by 0 bases and J by 2 bases, and 3 bases separated the two germline ends. Germline CDR1 reads MRHNA; CDR2 reads SNTAGT. This CDR3 comprises 13 residues. The CDR3 reads CASSDSATDTQYF. For the CDR3, the DNA is TGTGCCAGCAGTGACTCAGCCACAGATACGCAGTATTTT.

This clone has only one observation. Sequence at one end of the junction differs from germline and may be a read error. V gene TRBV20-1 combines with J gene TRBJ1-1, with 7 nucleotides matching TRBD1. CDR1 is DFQATT and CDR2 is SNEGSKA in the germline V gene (reference sequence). The CDR3 loop spans 11 amino acids. CDR3 nucleotides: TGCAGTGCTAGAGATACGGACAGGCGGGGCTTT. Protein product: CSARDTDRRGF.

The V and J genes are TRBV29-1 and TRBJ1-1, with unresolved D. The CDR3 totals 11 residues. V lost 6 bases and J 1 base, leaving 6 bases between the germline ends. CDR1 is SQVTM and CDR2 is ANQGSEA in the germline V gene. The CDR3 region is CSVERNTEAFF. The CDR3 bases are TGCAGCGTCGAGAGGAACACTGAAGCTTTCTTT.

This sequence joins TRBV25-1 and TRBJ2-3; 7 nucleotides agree with TRBD2. Germline V CDR1 and CDR2: MGHDK, SYGVNS. After removal of 2 bases from V and 0 bases from J, the junction contained 11 bases not matched to a gene. The CDR3 sequence is 18 residues long. In DNA form, the CDR3 reads TGTGCCAGCAGTGAAGGCCTTGGGGGGGGAACTAGCACAGATACGCAGTATTTT. Its protein is CASSEGLGGGTSTDTQYF.

This clone appeared a single time. A read error may account for a junction end that differs from germline. This chain connects TRBV29-1 to TRBJ2-1; TRBD2 might be the D (7 bases). Germline assignment: CDR1 SQVTM and CDR2 ANQGSEA. The CDR3 is made up of 10 amino acids. The CDR3, as DNA: TGCAGCGTTGAACTCGGGGGGCTGCTCTTC. Translating it yields CSVELGGLLF.

The CDR3 sequence: CSTSGRSYNEQFF. The CDR3, as DNA: TGCAGCACCAGCGGGAGGTCTTACAATGAGCAGTTCTTC. The chain joins TRBV29-1 to TRBJ2-1, with 9 bases that match TRBD2. CDR3 length equals 13 residues. Germline CDR1 reads SQVTM; CDR2 reads ANQGSEA. The ends lost 8 bases at V and 4 bases at J; junction bases unmatched: 6.

The genes are TRBV7-8 and TRBJ2-3; D not resolved. The germline gives CDR1 SGHVS, CDR2 FQNEAQ. V lost 4 bases and J 0 bases, leaving 11 bases between the germline ends. This CDR3 is built from 15 residues. CDR3 sequence reads: CASSSRRFSTDTQYF. The CDR3 coding sequence is TGTGCCAGCAGCTCGCGCCGTTTTAGCACAGATACGCAGTATTTT.

This clone showed up just once. V gene TRBV7-2 combines with J gene TRBJ2-5, with 9 bases aligning to TRBD2. The CDR3 length is 16 residues. Germline V CDR1 and CDR2: SGHTA, FQGNSA. The V segment lost 10 bases and the J segment 5 bases; nucleotides outside the gene matches: 17. The CDR3 DNA reads as TGTGCCACCTCGTCGGGCGGGAGGGGTTGGGGTGAGACCCAGTACTTC. Translated: CATSSGGRGWGETQYF.

This chain joins TRBV6-6 and TRBJ1-2; the D gene is possibly TRBD1 (5 bases). V was cut by 2 bases and J by 0 bases, with 13 bases left in between. Germline-derived CDR1 and CDR2 are MNHNY and SVGAGI (reference sequence). The CDR3 is 16 residues long. For the CDR3, the DNA is TGTGCCAGCAGTTACGGGGGGGGACGGACTAACTATGGCTACACCTTC. Its protein product is CASSYGGGRTNYGYTF.

The J gene is TRBJ2-7, the V gene TRBV9; TRBD1 matches 8 bases. The ends lost 3 bases at V and 4 bases at J; junction bases unmatched: 9. Germline CDR1 is SGDLS and CDR2 is YYNGEE. The CDR3 is 15 residues long. The CDR3 sequence: CASSAPGTGPYEQYF. The CDR3 nucleotides are TGTGCCAGCAGCGCCCCCGGGACAGGACCTTACGAGCAGTACTTC.

J is TRBJ2-7 and V is TRBV2; D is unresolved. CDR3 size: 11 residues. Germline V gene sequence: CDR1 SNHLY, CDR2 FYNNEI. Trimming took 6 bases from V and 2 from J, leaving 5 bases between them. In DNA form, the CDR3 reads TGTGCCAGCAGGCCTACCTACGAGCAGTACTTC. This codes for CASRPTYEQYF.

This rearrangement joins TRBV7-3 to TRBJ2-1, with 11 bases matching TRBD2. This CDR3 spans 13 amino acids. The germline V gene has CDR1 SGHTA and CDR2 FQGTGA. V trimming: 5 bases; J trimming: 6 bases; junction bases outside the gene matches: 0. CDR3 DNA: TGTGCCAGCAGCACTAGCGGGAGCAATGAGCAGTTCTTC. Its translation: CASSTSGSNEQFF.

This chain joins TRBV9 and TRBJ1-2, with TRBD1 as a possible D gene (6 bases). Looked up from germline, CDR1 is SGDLS and CDR2 is YYNGEE. V shed 0 bases and J shed 0 bases, with 9 bases lying between them. CDR3 length: 15 residues. Here the CDR3 DNA reads TGTGCCAGCAGCGTAGTTCCAGGGGCTAACTATGGCTACACCTTC. This encodes CASSVVPGANYGYTF.